One sample yielded the 14 T cell receptor beta chains listed below, sequenced in a study of hypomethylating agent response in myelodysplastic syndrome. The table came from immunoSEQ multiplex PCR; TCRdb's copy has only in-frame clones and leaves some out. The sample lists several thousand clones; around four fifths were seen once. Specimen: bone marrow, collected before or after starting hypomethylating agent treatment for myelodysplastic syndrome (not recorded which). All receptors come from a human donor with myelodysplastic syndrome.

The chain combines TRBV6-4 with TRBJ1-5; TRBD1 matches at 7 bases. The CDR3 consists of 16 residues. The J segment lost 4 bases and the V segment lost 3 bases, leaving 9 bases of the junction unmatched. In germline, CDR1 is MRHNA, CDR2 SNTAGT. The CDR3 loop is CASSDPRQGGNQPQHF. CDR3 nucleotides: TGTGCCAGCAGTGATCCCCGACAGGGTGGAAATCAGCCCCAGCATTTT.

J is TRBJ2-1 and V is TRBV5-8; 7 bases match TRBD1. V shed 4 bases and J 3 bases; nucleotides not matched to a gene: 10. Germline loops: CDR1 SGHTS, CDR2 YDEGEE. This CDR3 contains 16 residues. In DNA form, the CDR3 reads TGTGCCAGCAGCCGGAACGACAGGGTCGACTACAATGAGCAGTTCTTC. Its translation: CASSRNDRVDYNEQFF.

The chain is built from TRBV6-1 and TRBJ1-5; D perhaps matches TRBD1 (6 bases). CDR1 is MNHNS, CDR2 SASEGT, per germline. The CDR3 is made up of 15 amino acids. V shed 3 bases and J shed 4 bases, with 13 bases lying between them. The CDR3 bases are TGTGCCAGCAGTGACCAGGGGTTCGGGAATCAGCCCCAGCATTTT. Amino acid sequence: CASSDQGFGNQPQHF.

V usage is TRBV11-3 and J usage is TRBJ2-1; 11 bases line up with TRBD2. Germline-derived CDR1 and CDR2 are SGHNT and YENEEA. The V and J ends lost 3 bases and 7 bases, in that order; junction bases with no gene match: 8. The CDR3 runs to 16 residues. In DNA form, the CDR3 reads TGTGCCAGCAGCTTGCGGTCACTAGCGGGAGAGAATGAGCAGTTCTTC. It codes for CASSLRSLAGENEQFF.

The chain is built from TRBV7-3 and TRBJ2-3; D is tentatively TRBD1 or TRBD2 (5 bases each). Germline V gives CDR1 SGHTA, CDR2 FQGTGA. V was pared by 4 bases and J by 8 bases, with 10 bases between. CDR3 size: 12 residues. The CDR3 bases are TGTGCCAGCAGCTCCCCCGGGGCTACGCAGTATTTT. As protein: CASSSPGATQYF.

The chain links TRBV27 to TRBJ1-5; D unresolved. The CDR3 length is 17 residues. V was shortened by 2 bases and J by 0 bases, with 14 bases between the two germline ends. The germline V gene has CDR1 MNHEY and CDR2 SMNVEV (reference sequence). The CDR3 coding sequence is TGTGCCAGCAGTTTAAAGGCAGGCTCATATAGCAATCAGCCCCAGCATTTT. Protein product: CASSLKAGSYSNQPQHF.

V usage is TRBV28 and J usage is TRBJ2-3, with 8 bases fitting TRBD2. The germline gives CDR1 MDHEN, CDR2 SYDVKM. The V segment lost 6 bases and the J segment 3 bases; nucleotides outside the gene matches: 11. This CDR3 has 16 amino acids. As DNA, the CDR3 is TGTGCCAGCAGAGCTAGCGGGTGGTTCGGTACAGATACGCAGTATTTT. Protein: CASRASGWFGTDTQYF.

The CDR3 protein is CASSEQALTTGELFF. The CDR3 DNA reads as TGCGCCAGCAGTGAGCAGGCATTGACGACCGGGGAGCTGTTTTTT. This chain links TRBV10-1 with TRBJ2-2; D remains ambiguous. The CDR3 runs 15 residues. The V and J ends lost 2 bases and 5 bases respectively, with 12 bases between them. Germline lookup yields CDR1 WNHNN and CDR2 SYGVQD (reference sequence).

This clone was seen a single time. The chain couples TRBV29-1 to TRBJ2-1; D perhaps matches TRBD1 (6 bases). The CDR3 loop spans 14 amino acids. With 3 bases removed from V and 7 bases from J, the gap between germline ends came to 16 bases. Germline assignment: CDR1 SQVTM and CDR2 ANQGSEA. The CDR3 region is CSVDTGQISNEQFF. DNA of the CDR3: TGCAGCGTTGATACCGGACAGATCTCTAATGAGCAGTTCTTC.

The chain carries TRBV6-5 and TRBJ1-2; no definite D call. Per the germline V gene, CDR1 is MNHEY and CDR2 is SVGAGI. This CDR3 region has 13 residues. The V end was cut by 11 bases, the J end by 6 bases, with 19 bases between. The CDR3 loop is CACPGPGINGYTF. In DNA form, the CDR3 reads TGTGCCTGCCCCGGCCCGGGAATAAATGGCTACACCTTC.

The chain recombines TRBV25-1 with TRBJ1-1; 8 bases are shared with TRBD1. The CDR3 is 11 residues long. Germline CDR1 MGHDK, CDR2 SYGVNS. Losses at the gene ends were 8 bases for V and 10 bases for J; bases not matched to a gene: 6. The CDR3 bases are TGTGCCAGCGGACAGGGAAAAGTAGCTTTCTTT. This codes for CASGQGKVAFF.

V and J are TRBV2 and TRBJ2-7, with 12 bases aligning to TRBD2. The V gene end was trimmed by 3 bases and the J gene end by 6 bases; junction bases not matched to a gene: 6. This CDR3 has 15 amino acids. Germline V gives CDR1 SNHLY, CDR2 FYNNEI. The CDR3 is CASSDRLAGEPEQYF. DNA for the CDR3: TGTGCCAGCAGTGACCGACTAGCGGGAGAACCCGAGCAGTACTTC. The entire variable domain, with the rest obtained from reference TRBV2 and TRBJ2-7, is as follows: EPEVTQTPSHQVTQMGQEVILRCVPISNHLYFYWYRQILGQKVEFLVSFYNNEISEKSEIFDDQFSVERPDGSNFTLKIRSTKLEDSAMYFCASSDRLAGEPEQYFGPGTRLTVT.

The chain is built from TRBV10-3 and TRBJ1-2; D gene unclear. The CDR3 loop spans 12 amino acids. Germline V gives CDR1 ENHRY, CDR2 SYGVKD. Between the trimmed V and J ends, which lost 0 bases and 7 bases, there was a span of 6 bases. In nucleotides, the CDR3 is TGTGCCATCAGTGAGTCGAGGGTTGGCTACACCTTC. Residues: CAISESRVGYTF.

The chain carries TRBV11-2 and TRBJ2-5; TRBD2 matches 8 bases. The trim removed 5 bases at V and 5 bases at J, leaving 1 base unmatched. The CDR3 covers 12 residues. Germline V CDR1 and CDR2: SGHAT, FQNNGV. The CDR3 DNA follows: TGTGCCAGCAGCGTAGCGGGGGAGACCCAGTACTTC. It is translated as CASSVAGETQYF.